Below, 4 T cell receptor beta chains from the same sample are listed, as sequenced in a study of neurological immune-mediated disorders. TCRdb fed the 5' RACE reads into MiXCR, producing one record per CDR3 protein. The sample records 78,000 or so distinct CDR3 sequences, less than 5.5% being singletons. Sequenced material: PBMCs. These receptors were obtained from a woman between 25 and 40 years old with multiple sclerosis.

There are many counts of this clonotype. The chain is built from TRBV5-1 and TRBJ2-5; D is perhaps TRBD1 or TRBD2 (5 bases each). Germline CDR1 reads SGHRS; CDR2 reads YFSETQ. V lost 4 bases and J 5 bases, leaving 18 bases between the germline ends. This CDR3 comprises 15 residues. The CDR3 protein is CASSPGALEEETQYF. The CDR3 coding sequence is TGCGCCAGCAGCCCCGGGGCGTTGGAGGAGGAGACCCAGTACTTC.

This clonotype was counted only a few times. V gene TRBV5-1 combines with J gene TRBJ2-5; 7 nucleotides match TRBD1. The CDR3 runs to 15 residues. Per the germline V gene, CDR1 is SGHRS and CDR2 is YFSETQ. Unmatched junction bases numbered 7, after V lost 4 bases and J lost 1 base. The CDR3, as DNA: TGCGCCAGCAGCGGAACAGGACAGGTCCAAGAGACCCAGTACTTC. It specifies CASSGTGQVQETQYF.

This clonotype has ten or more counts. The chain carries TRBV20-1 and TRBJ2-3, with TRBD2 as a possible D gene (7 bases). Germline assignment: CDR1 DFQATT and CDR2 SNEGSKA (reference sequence). The CDR3 sequence is 15 residues long. V was pared by 6 bases and J by 3 bases, with 19 bases between. In nucleotides, the CDR3 is TGCAGTGCCCCCACGGCGGGGGCTAGTACAGATACGCAGTATTTT. It codes for CSAPTAGASTDTQYF.

The chain joins TRBV5-1 to TRBJ2-3; 8 nucleotides match TRBD2. J was trimmed by 3 bases and V by 0 bases; bases with no gene match: 6. The CDR3 sequence is 16 residues long. CDR1 is SGHRS and CDR2 is YFSETQ in the germline V gene. As DNA, the CDR3 is TGCGCCAGCAGCTTGGCGAGCGGGGGAAGGACAGATACGCAGTATTTT. Translation: CASSLASGGRTDTQYF.